The T cell receptor beta chain under discussion was sequenced for a study of CD8 T cells in ankylosing spondylitis. The study, taken as a whole, reports: Reportedly, matched ankylosing spondylitis synovial fluid was significantly enriched for disease-linked clones. Several highly homologous variants made up a TCR beta motif that seemed to typify ankylosing spondylitis blood. Researchers report that disease-linked clones proved CD8+ and relatively rare in peripheral blood.

The sample holds many counts of this clonotype. Its antigen is not identified. TCRdb itself ran the 5' RACE reads through MiXCR, one entry per CDR3 protein. The table includes under 250,000 distinct CDR3 sequences, over 9.5% detected once. The CDR3 contains 13 residues. The V gene lost 3 bases and the J gene lost 0 bases, with 6 bases spanning the gap. The clonotype comes from a male donor with ankylosing spondylitis or in good health (not recorded which). Input material: blood, either unsorted or a sorted T cell fraction (not recorded which). This chain links TRBV12-3 or TRBV12-4 with TRBJ2-7, with D unresolved. The CDR3 sequence: CASSLGNSYEQYF. CDR3 in DNA: TGTGCCAGCAGTTTGGGCAACTCCTACGAGCAGTACTTC.